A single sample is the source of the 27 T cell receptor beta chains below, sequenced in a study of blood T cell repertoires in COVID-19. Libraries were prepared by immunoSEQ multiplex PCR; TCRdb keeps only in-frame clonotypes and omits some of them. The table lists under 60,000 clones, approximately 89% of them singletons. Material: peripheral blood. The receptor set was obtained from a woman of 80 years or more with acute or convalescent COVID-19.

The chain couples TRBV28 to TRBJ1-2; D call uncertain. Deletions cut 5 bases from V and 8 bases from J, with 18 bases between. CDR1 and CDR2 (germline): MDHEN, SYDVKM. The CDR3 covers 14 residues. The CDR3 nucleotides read TGTGCCAGCAGTCCTCCCAGCGTGGGAGGGGGCTACACCTTC. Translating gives CASSPPSVGGGYTF.

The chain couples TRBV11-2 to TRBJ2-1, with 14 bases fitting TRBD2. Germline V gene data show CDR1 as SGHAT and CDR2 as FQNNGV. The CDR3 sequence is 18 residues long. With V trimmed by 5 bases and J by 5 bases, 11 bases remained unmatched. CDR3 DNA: TGTGCCAGCAGCGCCAAGACTAGCGGGGGGGCCAAGAACAATGAGCAGTTCTTC. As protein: CASSAKTSGGAKNNEQFF.

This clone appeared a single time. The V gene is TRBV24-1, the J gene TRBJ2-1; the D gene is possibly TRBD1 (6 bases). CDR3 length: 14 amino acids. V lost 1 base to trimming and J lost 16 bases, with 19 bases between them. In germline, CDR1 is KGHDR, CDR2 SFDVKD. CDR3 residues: CATSDFSRTDHQFF. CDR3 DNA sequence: TGTGCCACCAGTGATTTTTCCCGGACAGATCATCAATTCTTC.

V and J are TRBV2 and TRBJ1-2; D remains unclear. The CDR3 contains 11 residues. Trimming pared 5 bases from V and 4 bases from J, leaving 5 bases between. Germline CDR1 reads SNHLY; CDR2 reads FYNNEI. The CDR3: CASSQIYGYTF. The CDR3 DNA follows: TGTGCCAGCAGTCAGATCTATGGCTACACCTTC.

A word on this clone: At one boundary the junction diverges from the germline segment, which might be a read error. The CDR3 loop reads CASSEPRVAGGPGELFF. CDR3 bases: TGCGCCAGCAGTGAGCCGCGAGTAGCGGGGGGTCCCGGGGAGCTGTTCTTT. This chain connects TRBV10-1 to TRBJ2-2; 10 bases are a match to TRBD2. CDR3 size: 17 residues. Germline CDR1 and CDR2: WNHNN and SYGVQD (reference sequence).

Here the CDR3 reads CASSPLTLNTEAFF. The CDR3 bases are TGTGCCAGCAGCCCCCTCACTCTGAACACTGAAGCTTTCTTT. The rearrangement joins TRBV7-2 to TRBJ1-1; D ambiguous. Germline CDR1 and CDR2: SGHTA and FQGNSA. Deletions cut 5 bases from V and 0 bases from J, with 10 bases between. The CDR3 runs 14 residues.

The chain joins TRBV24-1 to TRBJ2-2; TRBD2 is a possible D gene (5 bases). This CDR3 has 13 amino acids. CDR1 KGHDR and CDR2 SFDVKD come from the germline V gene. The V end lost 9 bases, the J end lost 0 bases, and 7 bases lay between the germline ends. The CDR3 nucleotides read TGTGCCACCGCGGGCCCGAACACCGGGGAGCTGTTTTTT. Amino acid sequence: CATAGPNTGELFF.

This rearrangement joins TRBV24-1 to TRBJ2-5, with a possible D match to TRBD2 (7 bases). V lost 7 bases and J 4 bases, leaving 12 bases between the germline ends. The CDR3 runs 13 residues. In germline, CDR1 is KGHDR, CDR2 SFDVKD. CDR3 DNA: TGTGCCACCAGCCTCGGGGGGCGAGAGACCCAGTACTTC. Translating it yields CATSLGGRETQYF.

In DNA, the CDR3 is TGCAGCGTGGGATGGGGCAGGGGAAGCAATGAGCAGTTCTTC. Its protein is CSVGWGRGSNEQFF. The chain recombines TRBV29-1 with TRBJ2-1, with a tentative D call TRBD1 (6 bases). CDR1 and CDR2 from the germline V gene are SQVTM and ANQGSEA. Trimming removed 6 bases from V and 6 bases from J, with 18 bases in between. The CDR3 spans 14 residues.

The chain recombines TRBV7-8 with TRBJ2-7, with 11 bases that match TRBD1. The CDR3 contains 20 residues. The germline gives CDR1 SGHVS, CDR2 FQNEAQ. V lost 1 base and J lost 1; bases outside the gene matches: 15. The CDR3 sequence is CASSLGVTLPGTGGSYEQYV. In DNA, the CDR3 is TGTGCCAGCAGCTTAGGGGTAACCCTACCCGGGACAGGGGGATCCTACGAGCAGTACGTC.

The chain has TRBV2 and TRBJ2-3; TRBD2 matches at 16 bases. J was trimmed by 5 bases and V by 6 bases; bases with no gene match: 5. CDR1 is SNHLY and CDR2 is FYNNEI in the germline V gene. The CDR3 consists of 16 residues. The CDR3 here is CASSTGLAGGEDTQYF. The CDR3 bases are TGTGCCAGCAGCACGGGACTAGCGGGGGGGGAAGATACGCAGTATTTT.

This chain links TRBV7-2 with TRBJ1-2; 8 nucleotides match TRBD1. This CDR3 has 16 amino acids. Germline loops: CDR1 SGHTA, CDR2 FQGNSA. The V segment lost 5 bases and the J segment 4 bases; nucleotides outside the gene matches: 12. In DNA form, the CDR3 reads TGTGCCAGCAGCCTACGGGGACAGGCGCAACTCTATGGCTACACCTTC. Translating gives CASSLRGQAQLYGYTF.

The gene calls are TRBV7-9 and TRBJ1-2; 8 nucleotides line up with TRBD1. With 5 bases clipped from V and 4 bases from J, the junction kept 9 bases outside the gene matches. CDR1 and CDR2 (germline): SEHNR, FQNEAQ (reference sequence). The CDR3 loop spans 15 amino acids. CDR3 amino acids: CASSAPGQGIYGYTF. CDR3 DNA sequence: TGTGCCAGCAGCGCTCCTGGACAGGGTATCTATGGCTACACCTTC.

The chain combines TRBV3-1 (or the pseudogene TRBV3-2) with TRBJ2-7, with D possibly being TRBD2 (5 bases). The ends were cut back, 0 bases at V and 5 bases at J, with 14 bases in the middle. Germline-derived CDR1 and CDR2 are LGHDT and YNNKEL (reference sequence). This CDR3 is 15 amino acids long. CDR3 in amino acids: CASSQDRRCGNEQYV. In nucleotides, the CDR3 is TGTGCCAGCAGCCAAGACCGGAGGTGTGGTAACGAGCAGTACGTC.

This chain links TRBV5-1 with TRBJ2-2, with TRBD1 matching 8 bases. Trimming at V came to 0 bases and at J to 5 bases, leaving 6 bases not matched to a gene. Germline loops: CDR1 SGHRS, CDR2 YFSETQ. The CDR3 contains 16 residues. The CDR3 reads CASSLGGTGATGELFF. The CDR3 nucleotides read TGCGCCAGCAGCTTGGGTGGGACAGGAGCTACCGGGGAGCTGTTTTTT.

The CDR3 DNA sequence: TGCAGCGCCTGGACAGGGGGAGAAGCTTTCTTT. Translation: CSAWTGGEAFF. This rearrangement joins TRBV29-1 to TRBJ1-1; 10 bases map to TRBD1. Germline CDR1 SQVTM, CDR2 ANQGSEA. The CDR3 loop spans 11 amino acids. The ends lost 7 bases at V and 8 bases at J; junction bases unmatched: 4.

CDR3 region: CASSYGTPSYEQYV. CDR3 DNA: TGTGCCAGCAGTTACGGGACACCCTCCTACGAGCAGTACGTC. The V gene is TRBV6-2 or TRBV6-3, the J gene TRBJ2-7, with D tentatively TRBD1 (6 bases). The CDR3 totals 14 residues. The germline CDR1 and CDR2 sequences are MNHEY and SVGEGT. Between the trimmed V and J ends, which lost 2 bases and 0 bases, there was a span of 8 bases.

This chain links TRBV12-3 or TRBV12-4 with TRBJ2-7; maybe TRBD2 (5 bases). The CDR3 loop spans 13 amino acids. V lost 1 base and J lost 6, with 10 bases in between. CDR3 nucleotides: TGTGCCAGCAGTTTAGATTCAGCGGTCGAGCAGTACTTC. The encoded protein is CASSLDSAVEQYF.

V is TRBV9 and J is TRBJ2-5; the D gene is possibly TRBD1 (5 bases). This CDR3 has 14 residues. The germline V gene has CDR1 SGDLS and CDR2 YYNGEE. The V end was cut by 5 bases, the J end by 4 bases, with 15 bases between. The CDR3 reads CASSAGHSRETQYF. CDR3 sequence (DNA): TGTGCCAGCAGTGCCGGACATTCCCGAGAGACCCAGTACTTC.

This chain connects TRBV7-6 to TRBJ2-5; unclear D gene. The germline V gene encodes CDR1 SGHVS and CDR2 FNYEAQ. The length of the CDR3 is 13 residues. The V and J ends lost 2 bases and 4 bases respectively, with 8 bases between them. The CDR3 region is CASSLTYLETQYF. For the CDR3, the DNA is TGTGCCAGCAGCTTAACCTACCTAGAGACCCAGTACTTC.

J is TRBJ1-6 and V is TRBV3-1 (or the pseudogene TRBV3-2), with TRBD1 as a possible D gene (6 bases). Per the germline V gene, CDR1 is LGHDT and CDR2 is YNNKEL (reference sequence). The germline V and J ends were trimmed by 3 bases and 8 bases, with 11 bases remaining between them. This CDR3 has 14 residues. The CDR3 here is CASSHSGADSPLHF. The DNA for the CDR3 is TGTGCCAGCAGCCACTCAGGGGCGGATTCACCCCTCCACTTT.

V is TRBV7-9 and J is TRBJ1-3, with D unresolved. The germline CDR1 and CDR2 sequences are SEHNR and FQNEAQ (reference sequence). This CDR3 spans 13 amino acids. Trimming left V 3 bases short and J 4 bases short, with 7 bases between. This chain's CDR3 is CASSFTGGNTIYF. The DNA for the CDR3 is TGTGCCAGCAGCTTTACGGGAGGAAACACCATATATTTT. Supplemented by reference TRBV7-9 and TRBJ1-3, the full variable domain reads DTGVSQNPRHKITKRGQNVTFRCDPISEHNRLYWYRQTLGQGPEFLTYFQNEAQLEKSRLLSDRFSAERPKGSFSTLEIQRTEQGDSAMYLCASSFTGGNTIYFGEGSWLTVV.

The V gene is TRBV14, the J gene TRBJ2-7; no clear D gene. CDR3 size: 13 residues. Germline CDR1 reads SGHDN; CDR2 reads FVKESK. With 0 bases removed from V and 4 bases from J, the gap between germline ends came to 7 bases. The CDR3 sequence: CASSQDLEYEQYF. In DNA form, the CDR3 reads TGTGCCAGCAGCCAAGATCTTGAGTACGAGCAGTACTTC.

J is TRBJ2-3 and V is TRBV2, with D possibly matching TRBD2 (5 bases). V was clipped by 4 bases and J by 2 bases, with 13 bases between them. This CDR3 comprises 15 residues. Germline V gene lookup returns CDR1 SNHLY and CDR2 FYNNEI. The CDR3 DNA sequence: TGTGCCAGCAGTGTGCGCTACGGGAACACAGATACGCAGTATTTT. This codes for CASSVRYGNTDTQYF.

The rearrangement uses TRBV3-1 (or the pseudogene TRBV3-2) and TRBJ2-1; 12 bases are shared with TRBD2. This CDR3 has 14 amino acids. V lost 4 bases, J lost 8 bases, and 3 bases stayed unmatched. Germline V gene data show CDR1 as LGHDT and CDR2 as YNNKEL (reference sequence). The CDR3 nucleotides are TGTGCCAGCAGCCGGACTAGCGGGGTATATGAGCAGTTCTTC. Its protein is CASSRTSGVYEQFF.

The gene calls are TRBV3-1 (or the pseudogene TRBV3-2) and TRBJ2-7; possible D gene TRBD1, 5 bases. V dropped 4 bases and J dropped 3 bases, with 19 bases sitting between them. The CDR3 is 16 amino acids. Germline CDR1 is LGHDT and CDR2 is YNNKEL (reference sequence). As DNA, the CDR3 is TGTGCCAGCAGCCCCCTCAGGGTCTCCGTCAACTACGAGCAGTACGTC. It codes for CASSPLRVSVNYEQYV.

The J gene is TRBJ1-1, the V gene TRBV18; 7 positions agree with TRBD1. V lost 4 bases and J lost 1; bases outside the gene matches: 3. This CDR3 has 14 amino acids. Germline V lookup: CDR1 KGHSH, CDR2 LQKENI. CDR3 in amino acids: CASSRGQANTEAFF. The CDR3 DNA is TGTGCCAGCTCACGCGGACAGGCGAACACTGAAGCTTTCTTT.